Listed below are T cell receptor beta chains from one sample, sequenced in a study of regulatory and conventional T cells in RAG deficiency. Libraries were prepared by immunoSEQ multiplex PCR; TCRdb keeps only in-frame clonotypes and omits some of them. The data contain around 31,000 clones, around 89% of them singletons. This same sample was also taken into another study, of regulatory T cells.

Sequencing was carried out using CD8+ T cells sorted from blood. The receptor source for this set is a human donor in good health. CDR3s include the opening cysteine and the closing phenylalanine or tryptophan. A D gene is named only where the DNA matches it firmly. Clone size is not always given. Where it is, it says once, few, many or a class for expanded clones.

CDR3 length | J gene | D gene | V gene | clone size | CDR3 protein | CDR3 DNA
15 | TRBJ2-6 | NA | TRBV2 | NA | CASSGGGVGANVLTF | TGTGCCAGCAGTGGTGGGGGCGTTGGGGCCAACGTCCTGACTTTC
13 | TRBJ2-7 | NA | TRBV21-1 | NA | CASTGLDSYEQYF | TGTGCCAGCACTGGACTAGACTCCTACGAGCAGTACTTC
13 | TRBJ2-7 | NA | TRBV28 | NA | CASSPLLIGEQYF | TGTGCCAGCAGTCCCCTCCTAATTGGCGAGCAGTACTTC
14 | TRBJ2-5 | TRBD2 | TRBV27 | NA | CASSVAGEQETQYF | TGTGCCAGCAGTGTAGCGGGGGAACAAGAGACCCAGTACTTC
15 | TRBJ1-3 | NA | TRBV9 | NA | CASSVEGVSGNTIYF | TGTGCCAGCAGCGTAGAGGGGGTATCTGGAAACACCATATATTTT
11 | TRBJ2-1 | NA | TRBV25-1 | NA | CASSSVGEQFF | TGTGCCAGCAGTTCCGTGGGAGAGCAGTTCTTC
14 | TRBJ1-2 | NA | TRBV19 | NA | CASSIWGGDAGYTF | TGTGCCAGTAGTATATGGGGAGGAGATGCTGGCTACACCTTC
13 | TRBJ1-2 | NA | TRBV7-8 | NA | CASSWAETDGYTF | TGTGCCAGCAGCTGGGCGGAAACGGATGGCTACACCTTC
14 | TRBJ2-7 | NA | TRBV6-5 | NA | CASSYSSISYEQYF | TGTGCCAGCAGTTACTCATCCATTTCCTACGAGCAGTACTTC
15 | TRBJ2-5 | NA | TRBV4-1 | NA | CASSQRSTDQETQYF | TGCGCCAGCAGCCAAAGATCGACAGACCAAGAGACCCAGTACTTC
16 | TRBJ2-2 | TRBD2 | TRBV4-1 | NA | CASSRSGWSDTGELFF | TGCGCCAGCAGCCGTAGCGGGTGGAGCGACACCGGGGAGCTGTTTTTT
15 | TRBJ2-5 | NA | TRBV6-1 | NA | CASSVEVGLQETQYF | TGTGCCAGCAGTGTTGAGGTAGGGCTGCAAGAGACCCAGTACTTC
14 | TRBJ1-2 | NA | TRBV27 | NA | CASSLDASWAGYTF | TGTGCCAGCAGTTTAGACGCCTCCTGGGCTGGCTACACCTTC
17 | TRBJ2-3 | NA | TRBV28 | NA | CASSLSSGPRSTDTQYF | TGTGCCAGCAGTTTATCCTCCGGGCCTCGAAGCACAGATACGCAGTATTTT
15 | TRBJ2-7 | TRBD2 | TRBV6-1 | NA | CASSEGLALTYEQYF | TGTGCCAGCAGCGAGGGACTAGCGTTGACCTACGAGCAGTACTTC
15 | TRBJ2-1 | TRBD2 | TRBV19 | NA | CASSWASGSDNEQFF | TGTGCCAGTAGTTGGGCTAGCGGCTCAGACAATGAGCAGTTCTTC
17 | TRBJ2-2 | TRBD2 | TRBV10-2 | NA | CASSERLAGGPGGELFF | TGCGCCAGCAGTGAACGACTAGCGGGAGGGCCCGGCGGGGAGCTGTTTTTT
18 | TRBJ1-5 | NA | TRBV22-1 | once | CPGITIERGVHLNQPQHF | TGTCCTGGGATCACCATCGAGCGGGGGGTACACTTAAATCAGCCCCAGCATTTT
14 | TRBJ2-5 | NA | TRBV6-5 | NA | CASRPDTVQETQYF | TGTGCCAGCAGACCCGACACCGTTCAAGAGACCCAGTACTTC
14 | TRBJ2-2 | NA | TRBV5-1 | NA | CASSTGVEAGELFF | TGCGCCAGCAGCACGGGAGTGGAAGCCGGGGAGCTGTTTTTT
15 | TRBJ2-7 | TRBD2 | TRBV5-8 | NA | CASSLRRDYAYEQYF | TGTGCCAGCAGCTTACGCCGGGACTACGCCTACGAGCAGTACTTC
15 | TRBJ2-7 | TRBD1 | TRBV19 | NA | CASSITGTASYEQYF | TGTGCCAGTAGTATTACGGGGACAGCCTCCTACGAGCAGTACTTC
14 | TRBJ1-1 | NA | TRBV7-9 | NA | CASRPQGTNTEAFF | TGTGCCAGCAGACCACAGGGTACGAACACTGAAGCTTTCTTT
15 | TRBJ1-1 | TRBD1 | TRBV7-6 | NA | CASSLFQGGNTEAFF | TGTGCCAGCAGCTTATTCCAGGGGGGGAACACTGAAGCTTTCTTT
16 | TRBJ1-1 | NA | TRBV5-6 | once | CASSLAAMGGATEAFF | TGTGCCAGCAGCTTGGCCGCGATGGGGGGAGCGACTGAAGCTTTCTTT
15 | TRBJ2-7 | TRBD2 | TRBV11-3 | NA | CASSLVAGGTDEQYF | TGTGCCAGCAGCTTAGTTGCGGGGGGAACGGACGAGCAGTACTTC
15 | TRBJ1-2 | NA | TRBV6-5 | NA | CASSYTTGATHGYTF | TGTGCCAGCAGTTACACCACCGGGGCGACTCATGGCTACACCTTC
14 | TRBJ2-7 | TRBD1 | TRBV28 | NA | CASSLTGGAYEQYF | TGTGCCAGCAGCTTAACAGGGGGAGCGTACGAGCAGTACTTC
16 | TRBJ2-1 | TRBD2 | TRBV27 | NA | CASSLTSGGDYNEQFF | TGTGCCAGCAGTTTAACTAGCGGGGGGGACTACAATGAGCAGTTCTTC
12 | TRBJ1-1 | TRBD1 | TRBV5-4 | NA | CASSGGQFEAFF | TGTGCCAGCAGCGGGGGACAGTTTGAAGCTTTCTTT
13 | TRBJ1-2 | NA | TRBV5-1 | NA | CASSPPGEDGYTF | TGCGCCAGCAGCCCCCCAGGGGAGGATGGCTACACCTTC
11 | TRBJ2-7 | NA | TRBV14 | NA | CASSMGYEQYF | TGTGCCAGCAGTATGGGCTACGAGCAGTACTTC
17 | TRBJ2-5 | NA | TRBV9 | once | CASSYRKEAAREETQYF | TGTGCCAGCTCGTACCGTAAGGAAGCGGCGAGGGAAGAGACCCAGTACTTC
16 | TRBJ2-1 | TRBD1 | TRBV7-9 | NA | CASSESGTVPDGGWIF | TGTGCCAGCAGCGAGTCCGGGACAGTACCTGATGGGGGCTGGATCTTC
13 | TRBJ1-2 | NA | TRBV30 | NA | CAWIRDGDGGYTF | TGTGCCTGGATCCGGGACGGGGACGGGGGCTACACCTTC
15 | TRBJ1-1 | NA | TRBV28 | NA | CASSLLNNVGMSAFF | TGTGCCAGCAGTTTACTAAATAATGTCGGCATGTCGGCTTTCTTT
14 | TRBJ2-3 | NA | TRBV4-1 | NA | CASSQGSFTDTQYF | TGCGCCAGCAGCCAGGGGAGTTTCACAGATACGCAGTATTTT